The T cell receptor (beta chain) under discussion was sequenced for a study of vaccination and CD4 T cells after COVID-19 (dated by TCRdb to 2022 to 2024). Concerning the study at large: SARS-CoV-2 positivity had been established in the convalescent patients by nasal swab PCR, and mild disease was recorded in several of these patients and severe disease in one. The spike-specific CD4+ TCR repertoire was compared before and after mRNA vaccination in over nine COVID-19 convalescent patients and several infection-naive healthy vaccine recipients. In control cultures, a CEFX viral epitope pool was used as positive control, an HIV-1 Nef peptide pool was used as negative control, or no peptide was added. Six males and four females were included in the convalescent cohort, with two Hispanic individuals, seven Caucasians, two Asians and one multiracial person represented. For stimulating the cultures, overlapping spike peptide pools were used, derived from SARS-CoV-2 as well as from the common cold coronaviruses HCoV-NL63, HCoV-OC43 and HCoV-229E. The time from the second vaccine dose to post-vaccine blood sampling had a median of 72 days and ranged from about 13 to 250 days. Post-COVID blood samples were collected from convalescent patients a median of roughly 100 days after diagnosis, with a range of roughly 30 to 170 days. Two doses of either the Pfizer-BioNTech BNT162b2 vaccine (n=8) or the Moderna mRNA-1273 vaccine (n=2) were administered to participants.

Regarding this clonotype: Its antigen has not been determined. No base-level quality is on record; no much larger clone is a single base apart.

The study at large found these results: The median number of SARS-CoV-2-reactive clonotypes rose from around 21 after infection to roughly 40 after vaccination, but the change was not significant. Of the vaccine-specific clones in convalescent patients, 304 of 307, or nearly all, reacted only to SARS-CoV-2 spike and did not cross-react with common cold coronaviruses. In convalescent patients, a median approximately 89% of post-vaccine SARS-CoV-2-reactive clones were detected only after vaccination, suggesting vaccine-specific priming. The number of convalescent patients in the study was relatively small, and the study did not examine early timepoints following natural infection.

The sample's treatment or condition label, in plain terms: roughly 10-day PBMC culture with coronavirus spike peptide pools or control peptides (ViraFEST assay). The ViraFEST assay was used in the study, in which antigen-specific T cells were expanded with peptide pools and expanded clonotypes were subsequently identified by TCR sequencing. The convalescent patients' positive SARS-CoV-2 PCR tests were from March to December 2020, which was before the Alpha, Beta and Delta variants emerged in the United States. PBMCs were cultured at about 2 million per well in IMDM supplemented with around 5% human AB serum and 9 to 10 IU/ml IL-2, with approximately 9.2 ug/ml peptide pools added. On days 3 and 7, half of the culture medium was replaced with fresh IL-2-containing medium. After 10 days of culture, CD4+ T cells were isolated by negative selection using the EasySep CD4+ T cell isolation kit. Ficoll-Paque Plus gradient centrifugation was used to isolate PBMCs from whole blood, and the isolated PBMCs were then either used fresh or cryopreserved at -140C. Each culture condition was generally run in triplicate wells.

The CDR3 holds 14 amino acids from the cysteine to the phenylalanine. Only the CDR3 region is kept as DNA, spanning 42 bases read in frame from base 1. V is clipped by 0 bases and J by 8 bases, and the sequence between their germline boundaries is 13 bases long. For CDR1 and CDR2, the germline V gene lists MGHRA and YSYEKL. Library creation used PCR. At the Johns Hopkins FTIC core, DNA from the cultured CD4+ T cells underwent TCR sequencing with the Oncomine TCR Beta short-read assay. The QIAamp micro DNA kit was used to extract genomic DNA from the cultured CD4+ T cells. Oncomine TCR Beta libraries from cultured CD4+ T cells were pooled using unique dual indexes and sequenced on an Illumina iSeq 100. Per the source publication's procedure: Non-productive sequences were filtered out, and CDR3s that did not start with C, did not end with F or W, or were shorter than 7 amino acids were discarded. Antigen-specific clonotypes were identified using the MANAFEST web application through comparison of peptide-stimulated wells with reference and other culture wells. For a clone to be called positive, the clone needed an FDR below 0.05, an odds ratio above 5, and a productive frequency above 0.1% in at least two of three replicate wells. Clonotypes that were significantly expanded in both SARS-CoV-2 spike wells and at least one common cold coronavirus spike condition were defined as cross-reactive. Levenshtein distances (stringdist) and unrooted phylogenetic trees (ape) in R version 3.6.1 were used to assess CDR3 homology. The public reads were reanalyzed by TCRdb: fastp trimming at Q25, MiXCR alignment, in-frame beta chains only. Entries that share a CDR3 protein sequence are merged under the most common genes and DNA. In this record, the V and J calls reflect TCRdb's handling and not the investigators' own analysis. The sample profile shows some 10,000 distinct CDR3 sequences; 60% to 80% of them were found once. Roughly two fifths of the sample belongs to the ten largest clones.

The V gene is TRBV4-1 and the J gene is TRBJ1-2; the D gene assignment is ambiguous. The clonotype originates from a human donor who had recovered from COVID-19. Material: CD4+ T cells from blood, cultured in vitro. The DNA reads TGCGCCAGCAGCCAAGATTTGGGGATTCGGGGCTACACCTTC. Its protein is CASSQDLGIRGYTF.